What follows are 7 T cell receptor beta chains derived from one specimen sequenced in a study of OX40 agonist ivuxolimab in advanced cancers. The protocol was immunoSEQ multiplex PCR, while the TCRdb copy is restricted to in-frame clones and leaves out a portion. This table has about 74,000 clones, 84% appearing once. This material consisted of CD4+ or CD8+ T cells sorted from blood, taken in a trial of the OX40 agonist ivuxolimab. All receptors come from an adult with an advanced solid tumor such as melanoma, head and neck, liver or kidney cancer.

This chain joins TRBV7-2 and TRBJ2-3, with D unclear. There are 13 residues in the CDR3. Trimming removed 2 bases at V and 6 bases at J, with 9 bases between. From germline, CDR1 is SGHTA and CDR2 FQGNSA. CDR3 sequence (DNA): TGTGCCAGCAGCTTATCTAATCGGGATACGCAGTATTTT. Its protein is CASSLSNRDTQYF.

This sequence joins TRBV11-2 and TRBJ2-3; maybe TRBD2 (6 bases). Trimming cost V 3 bases and J 1 base, with 11 bases left between them. The germline gives CDR1 SGHAT, CDR2 FQNNGV. This CDR3 is 15 amino acids long. CDR3 in DNA: TGTGCCAGCAGCTTTTGGAGGGCTGGCACAGATACGCAGTATTTT. Its translation is CASSFWRAGTDTQYF.

V usage is TRBV7-2 and J usage is TRBJ2-3; tentatively, D is TRBD1 or TRBD2 (5 bases each). V lost 5 bases and J 1 base, leaving 13 bases between the germline ends. Germline lookup yields CDR1 SGHTA and CDR2 FQGNSA. The CDR3 extends over 15 amino acids. CDR3 sequence reads: CASSREGWGTDTQYF. Written as DNA, the CDR3 is TGTGCCAGCAGCCGAGAGGGGTGGGGCACAGATACGCAGTATTTT.

This clone turned up a few times. The V and J genes are TRBV6-6 and TRBJ1-5, with 9 positions matching TRBD1. J gave up 2 bases and V 5 bases, and 4 bases lay outside the gene matches. CDR3 size: 15 residues. Germline CDR1 MNHNY, CDR2 SVGAGI (reference sequence). Here the CDR3 reads CASSTGGGGNQPQHF. CDR3 sequence (DNA): TGTGCCAGCAGTACAGGGGGCGGTGGCAATCAGCCCCAGCATTTT.

The J gene is TRBJ1-5, the V gene TRBV6-6; no definite D call. Germline V gives CDR1 MNHNY, CDR2 SVGAGI (reference sequence). The CDR3 runs 12 residues. The V gene lost 0 bases and the J gene lost 8 bases, with 5 bases spanning the gap. CDR3 amino acids: CASSYSAKPQHF. The CDR3 nucleotides read TGTGCCAGCAGTTACTCAGCGAAGCCCCAGCATTTT.

CDR3 region: CASSQERRVPYEQYF. The CDR3, as DNA: TGTGCCAGCAGCCAAGAAAGGCGGGTCCCCTACGAGCAGTACTTC. V gene TRBV4-2 combines with J gene TRBJ2-7, with D tentatively TRBD2 (5 bases). CDR3 length equals 15 residues. Trimming removed 0 bases at V and 2 bases at J, with 11 bases between. CDR1 and CDR2 (germline): LGHNA, YNFKEQ.

The count of this clone is one. The chain is built from TRBV5-1 and TRBJ2-6; possible D gene TRBD2, 6 bases. There are 17 residues in the CDR3. Per germline, CDR1 SGHRS and CDR2 YFSETQ. V gave up 0 bases and J gave up 0 bases, with 10 bases separating them. The CDR3 DNA is TGCGCCAGCAGCTTGGCCATCGGGGGCTCTGGGGCCAACGTCCTGACTTTC. Its protein is CASSLAIGGSGANVLTF.